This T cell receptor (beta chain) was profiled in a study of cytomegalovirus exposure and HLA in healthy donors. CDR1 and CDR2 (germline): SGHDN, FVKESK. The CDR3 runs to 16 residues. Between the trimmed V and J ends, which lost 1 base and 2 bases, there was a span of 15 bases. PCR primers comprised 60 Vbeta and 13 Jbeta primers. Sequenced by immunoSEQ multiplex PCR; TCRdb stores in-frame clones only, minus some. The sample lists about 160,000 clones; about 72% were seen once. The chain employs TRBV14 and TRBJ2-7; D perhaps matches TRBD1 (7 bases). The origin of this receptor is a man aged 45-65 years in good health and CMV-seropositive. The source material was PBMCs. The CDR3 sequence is CASSQVRQGLPYEQYF. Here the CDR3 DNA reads TGTGCCAGCAGCCAAGTACGACAGGGACTGCCCTACGAGCAGTACTTC.